Listed below are T cell receptor beta chains from one sample, sequenced in a study of molecular identifiers for immune sequencing clone quantification. TCRdb processed the PCR reads anew with MiXCR; each CDR3 protein has one entry. The data hold more than 95,000 distinct CDR3 sequences, with 20% to 25% observed a single time. Sequencing was performed on naive CD8+ T cells from blood, with Jurkat cell RNA spiked in. The receptors come from a human donor in good health. Some libraries in this study had Jurkat cell RNA spiked in. CDR3s include the opening cysteine and the closing phenylalanine or tryptophan. Fields, in order: V gene, D gene, CDR3 length, clone size, J gene, CDR3 protein, CDR3 DNA. The D gene is left open where the match is weak. Clone size is given for some rows only: seen once, a few or many times, or a class if the clone is expanded.

>TRBV6-2/TRBV6-3|NA|14|NA|TRBJ1-1
CASSRTVVNTEAFF
TGTGCCAGCAGTAGGACAGTAGTGAACACTGAAGCTTTCTTT
>TRBV7-9|NA|15|many|TRBJ1-1
CASSLAVGMNTEAFF
TGTGCCAGCAGCTTAGCCGTAGGCATGAACACTGAAGCTTTCTTT
>TRBV27|NA|19|many|TRBJ2-3
CASSLIQGTGSSSTDTQYF
TGTGCCAGCAGTCTCATTCAGGGAACAGGATCATCTAGCACAGATACGCAGTATTTT
>TRBV29-1|NA|16|NA|TRBJ2-1
CSVGGRALNPYNEQFF
TGCAGCGTGGGGGGTAGAGCCCTCAATCCTTACAATGAGCAGTTCTTC
>TRBV7-6|NA|18|many|TRBJ2-5
CASSLARWGGGNQETQYF
TGTGCCAGCAGCTTAGCGAGATGGGGCGGGGGCAATCAAGAGACCCAGTACTTC
>TRBV2|TRBD2|17|many|TRBJ2-3
CASSESVLAGVTDTQYF
TGTGCCAGCAGTGAGTCGGTGCTAGCGGGGGTCACAGATACGCAGTATTTT
>TRBV12-3/TRBV12-4|NA|13|NA|TRBJ2-5
CASRFGLAATQYF
TGTGCCAGCAGGTTTGGTCTAGCAGCGACCCAGTACTTC
>TRBV5-1|NA|13|few|TRBJ2-7
CASSSVSSYEQYF
TGCGCCAGCAGCTCCGTTAGCTCCTACGAGCAGTACTTC
>TRBV29-1|TRBD1|12|many|TRBJ1-1
CSAQGGTAEAFF
TGCAGCGCCCAAGGGGGGACAGCAGAAGCTTTCTTT
>TRBV6-5|TRBD1|15|many|TRBJ2-3
CASSLTGGYSDTQYF
TGTGCCAGCAGTCTGACAGGGGGCTATTCAGATACGCAGTATTTT
>TRBV19|NA|14|many|TRBJ1-6
CASSIPQGSSPLHF
TGTGCCAGTAGTATCCCACAGGGCAGCTCACCCCTCCACTTT
>TRBV9|NA|14|NA|TRBJ2-3
CASSVVQATDTQYF
TGTGCCAGCAGCGTAGTACAGGCAACAGATACGCAGTATTTT
>TRBV9|NA|16|few|TRBJ2-2
CASSANMRANTGELFF
TGTGCCAGCAGCGCCAACATGAGAGCGAACACCGGGGAGCTGTTTTTT
>TRBV27|NA|15|many|TRBJ2-3
CASSLRLEIRDTQYF
TGTGCCAGCAGTCTAAGACTAGAGATTCGAGATACGCAGTATTTT
>TRBV7-9|NA|14|NA|TRBJ1-1
CASSLDRVSTEAFF
TGTGCCAGCAGCTTAGACAGGGTAAGCACTGAAGCTTTCTTT
>TRBV2|TRBD2|17|few|TRBJ2-2
CASSENGAGGPTGELFF
TGTGCCAGCAGTGAAAACGGAGCGGGAGGGCCTACCGGGGAGCTGTTTTTT
>TRBV5-1|NA|15|many|TRBJ2-7
CASSFFPESSYEQYF
TGCGCCAGCAGCTTCTTCCCTGAATCCTCCTACGAGCAGTACTTC
>TRBV28|NA|14|many|TRBJ2-7
CASSLSGFEDEQYF
TGTGCCAGCAGTTTATCAGGTTTCGAAGACGAGCAGTACTTC
>TRBV29-1|NA|13|many|TRBJ2-2
CSVEEGVTGELFF
TGCAGCGTTGAAGAAGGGGTCACCGGGGAGCTGTTTTTT
>TRBV18|NA|14|few|TRBJ2-7
CASSLVGGPYEQYF
TGTGCCAGCTCACTCGTGGGGGGTCCCTACGAGCAGTACTTC
>TRBV7-2|NA|17|NA|TRBJ1-3
CASSLSDSAISGNTIYF
TGTGCCAGCAGCCTAAGCGACAGTGCCATTTCTGGAAACACCATATATTTT
>TRBV5-1|TRBD1|14|many|TRBJ1-1
CASSGGTGITEAFF
TGCGCCAGCAGCGGAGGGACAGGGATCACTGAAGCTTTCTTT